Following are 26 T cell receptor beta chains from one sample sequenced in a study of response to subunit inactivated influenza vaccine. In TCRdb, the RT-PCR reads were re-called with MiXCR into one record per CDR3 protein. This repertoire shows 650,000 to 800,000 distinct CDR3 sequences, about 14% found once; its top ten account for around 6.5%. Sequencing used PBMCs from blood, obtained approximately 15 days before vaccination. The receptors were sampled from a man aged 50 to 59 who received an inactivated influenza vaccine.

This clonotype was seen more than once but under ten times. The J gene is TRBJ2-5, the V gene TRBV7-2; the D is unclear. V lost 0 bases and J 7 bases, leaving 9 bases between the germline ends. Germline CDR1 is SGHTA and CDR2 is FQGNSA. The CDR3 spans 13 residues. CDR3 DNA: TGTGCCAGCAGCTTAGCAGGAGAGAGGACCCAGTACTTC. This gives the protein CASSLAGERTQYF.

Many counts were recorded for this clonotype. The CDR3 DNA reads TGCAGTGCTAGAGCCCTGAAGAGCGGGAGGGACAATGAGCAGTTCTTC. Translated: CSARALKSGRDNEQFF. The rearrangement uses TRBV20-1 and TRBJ2-1; 10 bases match TRBD2. The length of the CDR3 is 16 residues. Germline V CDR1 and CDR2: DFQATT, SNEGSKA (reference sequence). V lost 1 base and J lost 5; bases outside the gene matches: 8.

The V call is TRBV12-3 or TRBV12-4, the J call TRBJ2-7, with D possibly matching TRBD1 (5 bases). This CDR3 comprises 14 residues. V dropped 2 bases and J dropped 3 bases, with 11 bases sitting between them. In DNA, the CDR3 is TGTGCCAGCAGTTTAAAGGGCAGGGTCTACGAGCAGTACTTC. Translating gives CASSLKGRVYEQYF.

The rearrangement joins TRBV5-1 to TRBJ2-5; D remains ambiguous. CDR3 length equals 14 residues. Germline lookup yields CDR1 SGHRS and CDR2 YFSETQ. V lost 2 bases, J lost 2 bases, and 10 bases lay in between. The DNA of the CDR3 is TGCGCCAGCAGCTTTAGTGACGGGCAAGAGACCCAGTACTTC. Encoded protein: CASSFSDGQETQYF.

J is TRBJ2-3 and V is TRBV7-9; D is uncertain. The CDR3 consists of 13 residues. The V end lost 0 bases, the J end lost 6 bases, and 7 bases lay between the germline ends. Germline V lookup: CDR1 SEHNR, CDR2 FQNEAQ (reference sequence). The CDR3 sequence: CASSLAETDTQYF. CDR3 nucleotide sequence: TGTGCCAGCAGCTTAGCCGAAACGGATACGCAGTATTTT.

The chain joins TRBV27 to TRBJ2-7; 13 positions agree with TRBD2. From germline, CDR1 is MNHEY and CDR2 SMNVEV (reference sequence). V lost 6 bases to trimming and J lost 2 bases; unmatched junction nucleotides: 10. This CDR3 is 17 amino acids long. The CDR3 region has the DNA TGTGCCAGCAGGAGGACTAGCGGGAGTGTAGGTGCCTACGAGCAGTACTTC. Translation: CASRRTSGSVGAYEQYF.

The V gene is TRBV28, the J gene TRBJ1-4; TRBD1 is a possible D gene (5 bases). V lost 5 bases and J lost 4, with 14 bases in between. The CDR3 length is 15 residues. Germline assignment: CDR1 MDHEN and CDR2 SYDVKM. CDR3 sequence reads: CASSPPGRLNEKLFF. The CDR3, as DNA: TGTGCCAGCAGTCCTCCGGGACGGCTTAATGAAAAACTGTTTTTT.

This clonotype appeared many times. This chain connects TRBV4-3 to TRBJ1-1, with D maybe TRBD1 (5 bases). Germline V lookup: CDR1 LGHNA, CDR2 YSLEER. This CDR3 contains 15 residues. The V and J ends lost 0 bases and 3 bases respectively, with 11 bases between them. CDR3 coding DNA: TGCGCCAGCAGCCAAGATCTGGGGCGGGACACTGAAGCTTTCTTT. Translating it yields CASSQDLGRDTEAFF.

In nucleotides, the CDR3 is TGTGCCACCAGCGAAATTAGCGGGGCAGAGACCCAGTACTTC. Protein: CATSEISGAETQYF. The chain is built from TRBV15 and TRBJ2-5; 8 bases map to TRBD2. V was pared by 5 bases and J by 4 bases, with 6 bases of the junction left unmatched. The CDR3 length is 14 residues. Looked up from germline, CDR1 is LNHNV and CDR2 is YYDKDF (reference sequence).

The V call is TRBV6-2 or TRBV6-3, the J call TRBJ2-3; D may be TRBD1 (6 bases). Germline V gene lookup returns CDR1 MNHEY and CDR2 SVGEGT. V lost 7 bases and J lost 0, with 14 bases in between. The CDR3 has 15 amino acids. CDR3 loop: CASNPGRGSTDTQYF. CDR3 nucleotide sequence: TGTGCCAGCAACCCGGGCAGGGGAAGCACAGATACGCAGTATTTT.

This chain's CDR3 is CATSLGPDYEQYF. Written as DNA, the CDR3 is TGTGCCACCAGTCTTGGCCCCGATTACGAGCAGTACTTC. The chain has TRBV15 and TRBJ2-7; D remains ambiguous. The germline V gene has CDR1 LNHNV and CDR2 YYDKDF (reference sequence). This CDR3 has 13 residues. Between the trimmed V and J ends, which lost 6 bases and 4 bases, there was a span of 13 bases.

This clonotype has a single count. This likely stems from a read error, as it lies one base from a far larger clone. The chain uses TRBV6-6 and TRBJ2-3; D might be TRBD2 (6 bases). The CDR3 loop spans 13 amino acids. The germline V gene has CDR1 MNHNY and CDR2 SVGAGI (reference sequence). The ends were cut back, 2 bases at V and 3 bases at J, with 6 bases in the middle. CDR3 nucleotide sequence: TGTGCCAGCAGTTACGGGGGGACAGATACGCAGTATTTT. Translated, it gives CASSYGGTDTQYF.

The chain joins TRBV11-2 to TRBJ1-2; 9 bases map to TRBD1. The CDR3 is 16 residues long. V trimming: 7 bases; J trimming: 2 bases; junction bases outside the gene matches: 11. Germline CDR1 is SGHAT and CDR2 is FQNNGV. The CDR3 region has the DNA TGTGCCAGCACCCTTCGCACAGGGGGCACAAACTATGGCTACACCTTC. Residues: CASTLRTGGTNYGYTF.

This clonotype was counted many times. The V gene is TRBV6-1, the J gene TRBJ2-3; D is ambiguous. V lost 3 bases to trimming and J lost 5 bases, with 6 bases between them. The germline V gene encodes CDR1 MNHNS and CDR2 SASEGT. The CDR3 loop spans 12 amino acids. This CDR3 reads CASSDPGDTQYF. CDR3 coding DNA: TGTGCCAGCAGTGATCCGGGAGATACGCAGTATTTT.

This clonotype has more than one count but fewer than ten. The chain couples TRBV10-3 to TRBJ2-7, with 8 bases matching TRBD1. CDR3 length equals 14 residues. CDR1 is ENHRY and CDR2 is SYGVKD in the germline V gene. Trimming cost V 6 bases and J 2 bases; bases outside gene matches: 6. CDR3 sequence reads: CAIRDRAPTYEQYF. CDR3 nucleotide sequence: TGTGCCATCAGGGACAGGGCCCCGACCTACGAGCAGTACTTC.

The gene calls are TRBV6-1 and TRBJ2-7; 7 bases are a match to TRBD1. Germline-derived CDR1 and CDR2 are MNHNS and SASEGT. Trimming at V came to 6 bases and at J to 0 bases, leaving 5 bases not matched to a gene. The CDR3 spans 14 residues. CDR3 sequence: CASRTGDASYEQYF. CDR3 nucleotides: TGTGCCAGCAGAACAGGGGACGCCTCCTACGAGCAGTACTTC.

Note on this clonotype: Sequence at one end of the junction differs from germline and may be a read error. The rearrangement joins TRBV4-2 to TRBJ2-5, with 9 bases fitting TRBD2. Germline V gene data show CDR1 as LGHNA and CDR2 as YNFKEQ. The CDR3 is 17 residues long. CDR3 protein: CASSQDSRLAVAETQYF. DNA for the CDR3: TGTGCCAGTAGCCAAGATTCCCGACTAGCGGTCGCAGAGACCCAGTACTTC.

V and J are TRBV7-9 and TRBJ2-7, with TRBD2 as a possible D gene (5 bases). The V end was cut by 3 bases, the J end by 2 bases, with 8 bases between. Germline CDR1 is SEHNR and CDR2 is FQNEAQ (reference sequence). The CDR3 is 13 amino acids. The CDR3 region has the DNA TGTGCCAGCAGCTTCAAGGAGGCCTACGAGCAGTACTTC. Translation gives CASSFKEAYEQYF.

In this sample, this clonotype turned up a few times. CDR3 residues: CASSDSGKGARSEQFF. CDR3 nucleotide sequence: TGTGCCAGCAGTGACTCGGGGAAGGGGGCTAGAAGTGAGCAGTTCTTC. This chain links TRBV6-4 with TRBJ2-1, with 7 bases fitting TRBD1. Germline loops: CDR1 MRHNA, CDR2 SNTAGT. Trimming removed 0 bases from V and 9 bases from J; junction bases left unmatched: 11. The length of the CDR3 is 16 residues.

This clonotype was counted ten times or more. The genes are TRBV20-1 and TRBJ2-1; 9 bases match TRBD1. Germline-derived CDR1 and CDR2 are DFQATT and SNEGSKA (reference sequence). The CDR3 extends over 14 amino acids. V dropped 4 bases and J dropped 6; count of bases not matched to a gene: 7. The CDR3 DNA is TGCAGTGCTATCCGTACGGGACAGGGCAATGAGCAGTTCTTC. Protein sequence: CSAIRTGQGNEQFF.

CDR3 bases: TGCGCCAGCAGCCGAAGACTAGCGGGAGGGGTGTCGAGGAATGAGCAGTTCTTC. Translating gives CASSRRLAGGVSRNEQFF. The gene calls are TRBV5-1 and TRBJ2-1; 14 positions match TRBD2. Germline V lookup: CDR1 SGHRS, CDR2 YFSETQ. V gave up 4 bases and J gave up 7 bases; unmatched junction bases: 13. The CDR3 length is 18 residues.

The sample holds a few counts of this clonotype. This sequence joins TRBV18 and TRBJ2-1, with TRBD1 as a possible D gene (5 bases). Germline lookup yields CDR1 KGHSH and CDR2 LQKENI. V was cut by 3 bases and J by 6 bases, with 18 bases left in between. The CDR3 is 16 amino acids. CDR3 DNA: TGTGCCAGCTCACCGGGGCCGTCTCGTATCGGCAATGAGCAGTTCTTC. Translation: CASSPGPSRIGNEQFF.

The CDR3 region has the DNA TGCGCCAGCAGCCAAGATCCCGTTACACTTAGCTCCTACAATGAGCAGTTCTTC. This sequence encodes CASSQDPVTLSSYNEQFF. The J gene is TRBJ2-1, the V gene TRBV4-3, with D unclear. Per the germline V gene, CDR1 is LGHNA and CDR2 is YSLEER. This CDR3 comprises 18 residues. V shed 0 bases and J shed 0 bases, with 15 bases lying between them.

This chain connects TRBV11-3 to TRBJ2-2; the D is unclear. CDR1 and CDR2 (germline): SGHNT, YENEEA. V dropped 0 bases and J dropped 5 bases, with 16 bases sitting between them. This CDR3 region has 17 residues. CDR3 sequence (DNA): TGTGCCAGCAGCTTAGATCTAATTAGAAGTCGGACCGGGGAGCTGTTTTTT. It encodes CASSLDLIRSRTGELFF.

The rearrangement uses TRBV20-1 and TRBJ2-3, with D hard to call. The length of the CDR3 is 13 residues. Germline assignment: CDR1 DFQATT and CDR2 SNEGSKA (reference sequence). Deletions cut 3 bases from V and 1 base from J, with 8 bases between. CDR3 sequence (DNA): TGCAGTGCTAGGTACACTCGCACAGATACGCAGTATTTT. Translation gives CSARYTRTDTQYF.

The chain recombines TRBV12-3 or TRBV12-4 with TRBJ2-3; no reliable D call. CDR3 length: 14 residues. Trimming shortened V by 3 bases and J by 4 bases, and 11 bases separated the two germline ends. Here the CDR3 DNA reads TGTGCCAGCAGTTTGAAGGGTTTCGCAGATACGCAGTATTTT. Protein: CASSLKGFADTQYF.